This T cell receptor (beta chain) was documented in a study of cytomegalovirus exposure and HLA in healthy donors. About the research overall: The 130 or so validation repertoires and the roughly 690 first-cohort repertoires shared a platform, a later analysis reported.

With 6 bases clipped from V and 4 bases from J, the junction kept 6 bases outside the gene matches. The CDR3 has 14 amino acids. CDR1 and CDR2 from the germline V gene are MNHEY and SVGAGI. Regarding this clone: Its specificity is unknown.

TCRdb keeps only in-frame clones here, not all; method: immunoSEQ multiplex PCR. The sample gives approximately 270,000 clones, around 90% of which show up once; under 0.45% is in the top ten. Study-level points and caveats: Clusters of TCRs from the first cohort tended to co-occur in the 130 or so validation repertoires (as a later analysis found).

This receptor was obtained from a young woman in good health and CMV-seronegative. Sequencing was performed on PBMCs. The chain uses TRBV6-5 and TRBJ1-5; 7 positions match TRBD1. The CDR3 DNA is TGTGCCAGCAGATCAGACAGGGAGAATCAGCCCCAGCATTTT. Protein sequence: CASRSDRENQPQHF.